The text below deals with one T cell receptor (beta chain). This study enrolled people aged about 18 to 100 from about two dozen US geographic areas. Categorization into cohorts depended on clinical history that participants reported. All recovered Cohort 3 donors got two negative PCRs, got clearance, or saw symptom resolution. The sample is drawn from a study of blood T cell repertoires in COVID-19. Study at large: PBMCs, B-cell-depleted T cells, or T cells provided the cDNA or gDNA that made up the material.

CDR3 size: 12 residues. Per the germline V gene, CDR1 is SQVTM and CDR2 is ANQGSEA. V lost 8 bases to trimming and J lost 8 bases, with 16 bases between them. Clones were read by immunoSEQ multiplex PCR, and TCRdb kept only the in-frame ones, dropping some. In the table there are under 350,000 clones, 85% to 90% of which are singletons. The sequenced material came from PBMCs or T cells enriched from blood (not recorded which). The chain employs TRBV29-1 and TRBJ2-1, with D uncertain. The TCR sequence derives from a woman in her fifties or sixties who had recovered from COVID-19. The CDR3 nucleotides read TGCAGCCTTAGTCCCTCTTTTGATGAGCAGTTCTTC. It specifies CSLSPSFDEQFF.